The 30 T cell receptor beta chains reported below all come from one sample, sequenced in a study of blood T cell repertoires in COVID-19 (TCRdb year 2020). The method was the immunoSEQ multiplex PCR assay. In TCRdb, the immuneACCESS table is reduced to in-frame sequences with V and J assigned. These tables do not hold every clone; where another copy was compared, an unresolved V gene accounts for under half, and the others remain unexplained. This sample comprises about 440,000 clones, around nine tenths of them detected only once. The ten largest clones take up just under 2% of the sample. The specimen was PBMCs or T cells enriched from blood (not recorded which). The receptors derive from a woman aged 18-29 years with acute COVID-19.

This clone came up once. The chain recombines TRBV11-2 with TRBJ1-4; D unresolved. This CDR3 is built from 16 residues. Trimming shortened V by 4 bases and J by 4 bases, and 16 bases separated the two germline ends. Germline V gene data show CDR1 as SGHAT and CDR2 as FQNNGV. The CDR3 region is CASSSSGGGNNEKLFF. The CDR3 nucleotides are TGTGCCAGCAGCTCCAGCGGCGGAGGGAATAATGAAAAACTGTTTTTT.

The chain employs TRBV6-1 and TRBJ1-5; D is ambiguous. Trimming took off 2 bases at V and 0 bases at J, with 5 bases between the two ends. Germline loops: CDR1 MNHNS, CDR2 SASEGT. The CDR3 runs to 14 residues. CDR3 region: CASSERSSNQPQHF. For the CDR3, the DNA is TGTGCCAGCAGTGAAAGGAGTAGCAATCAGCCCCAGCATTTT.

The V call is TRBV3-1 (or the pseudogene TRBV3-2), the J call TRBJ1-2, with TRBD1 matching 9 bases. This CDR3 is built from 21 residues. The V gene end was trimmed by 4 bases and the J gene end by 4 bases; junction bases not matched to a gene: 25. The germline gives CDR1 LGHDT, CDR2 YNNKEL (reference sequence). Written as DNA, the CDR3 is TGTGCCAGCAGCCCCAACGGAATAACCGGGACAGGGACTCCTTTTCTCTATGGCTACACCTTC. It translates to CASSPNGITGTGTPFLYGYTF.

V usage is TRBV18 and J usage is TRBJ2-2, with D possibly being TRBD1 (6 bases). Germline V gene data show CDR1 as KGHSH and CDR2 as LQKENI. Between the trimmed V and J ends, which lost 8 bases and 0 bases, there was a span of 7 bases. This CDR3 comprises 13 residues. The CDR3 loop reads CASRTANTGELFF. The CDR3 DNA follows: TGTGCCAGCCGGACAGCGAACACCGGGGAGCTGTTTTTT.

The rearrangement links TRBV27 to TRBJ1-5; no clear D gene. Trimming cost V 3 bases and J 3 bases, with 9 bases left between them. Germline CDR1 and CDR2: MNHEY and SMNVEV (reference sequence). The CDR3 extends over 14 amino acids. CDR3 sequence (DNA): TGTGCCAGCAGTTTGCCAGGATCCAATCAGCCCCAGCATTTT. It yields the protein CASSLPGSNQPQHF.

V and J are TRBV5-4 and TRBJ1-1; a possible D gene is TRBD1 (5 bases). The germline gives CDR1 SGHNT, CDR2 YYREEE (reference sequence). Trimming stripped 1 base from V and 0 bases from J, with 7 bases between. This CDR3 region has 14 residues. CDR3 residues: CASSLKGMNTEAFF. CDR3 coding DNA: TGTGCCAGCAGCTTGAAGGGGATGAACACTGAAGCTTTCTTT.

V is TRBV4-1 and J is TRBJ1-4, with 7 nucleotides matching TRBD1. The germline V gene encodes CDR1 MGHRA and CDR2 YSYEKL. This CDR3 comprises 14 residues. The V segment lost 8 bases and the J segment 8 bases; nucleotides outside the gene matches: 11. The CDR3, as DNA: TGCGCCAGCCGGGGAGGAATCAGGGGGGAAAAACTGTTTTTT. This gives the protein CASRGGIRGEKLFF.

This chain links TRBV7-9 with TRBJ1-1, with D possibly matching TRBD1 (6 bases). Germline values: CDR1 SEHNR, CDR2 FQNEAQ (reference sequence). With 0 bases removed from V and 7 bases from J, the gap between germline ends came to 12 bases. CDR3 length equals 14 residues. The CDR3 here is CASSLAGWGLEAFF. The DNA of the CDR3 is TGTGCCAGCAGCTTAGCCGGTTGGGGGCTTGAAGCTTTCTTT.

V usage is TRBV19 and J usage is TRBJ1-5; D not certain. V lost 6 bases and J lost 0, with 12 bases in between. CDR3 length: 15 amino acids. The germline gives CDR1 LNHDA, CDR2 SQIVND (reference sequence). CDR3: CASSTQVNSNQPQHF. DNA of the CDR3: TGTGCCAGTAGCACGCAGGTTAATAGCAATCAGCCCCAGCATTTT.

The rearrangement uses TRBV7-9 and TRBJ1-6, with 10 nucleotides matching TRBD1. The junction had 5 bases not matched to a gene; V was cut back by 1 base and J by 8 bases. The germline V gene has CDR1 SEHNR and CDR2 FQNEAQ (reference sequence). CDR3 size: 16 residues. CDR3 in amino acids: CASSLEGGTGDSPLHF. For the CDR3, the DNA is TGTGCCAGCAGCTTAGAGGGCGGGACAGGGGATTCACCCCTCCACTTT.

The chain employs TRBV30 and TRBJ1-5, with a tentative D call TRBD1 (5 bases). CDR1 is GTSNPN, CDR2 SVGIG, per germline (reference sequence). V lost 3 bases and J lost 0, with 12 bases in between. The CDR3 has 15 amino acids. CDR3 DNA: TGTGCCTGGAGAGCCGGGACTTATAGCAATCAGCCCCAGCATTTT. This encodes CAWRAGTYSNQPQHF.

The chain joins TRBV5-1 to TRBJ2-7; 8 positions agree with TRBD2. CDR1 is SGHRS, CDR2 YFSETQ, per germline. V lost 3 bases to trimming and J lost 6 bases; unmatched junction nucleotides: 11. The CDR3 is 15 residues long. CDR3: CASSYSLADYGEQYF. The CDR3 DNA is TGCGCCAGCAGCTATTCACTAGCGGACTATGGCGAGCAGTACTTC.

This clone was recorded once. This chain uses TRBV10-3 with TRBJ2-7, with TRBD1 as a possible D gene (7 bases). The CDR3 loop spans 14 amino acids. CDR1 is ENHRY and CDR2 is SYGVKD in the germline V gene. V dropped 3 bases and J dropped 6 bases, with 15 bases sitting between them. The CDR3 here is CAISERQGSGEQYF. The CDR3 bases are TGTGCCATCAGTGAAAGACAGGGTAGCGGCGAGCAGTACTTC.

J is TRBJ1-2 and V is TRBV28; D is unclear. Trimming pared 5 bases from V and 3 bases from J, leaving 7 bases between. Germline V gives CDR1 MDHEN, CDR2 SYDVKM. CDR3 size: 12 residues. The CDR3 region has the DNA TGTGCCAGCAGTCCGGTTTACTATGGCTACACCTTC. Amino acid sequence: CASSPVYYGYTF.

This clone was found a few times. The chain uses TRBV2 and TRBJ1-1; tentative D call: TRBD1 (5 bases). V gave up 3 bases and J gave up 3 bases, with 8 bases separating them. Per the germline V gene, CDR1 is SNHLY and CDR2 is FYNNEI. The CDR3 has 13 amino acids. CDR3 sequence: CASSDARDTEAFF. The CDR3 bases are TGTGCCAGCAGTGACGCCAGGGACACTGAAGCTTTCTTT. The whole variable domain, filled in from reference TRBV2 and TRBJ1-1, reads EPEVTQTPSHQVTQMGQEVILRCVPISNHLYFYWYRQILGQKVEFLVSFYNNEISEKSEIFDDQFSVERPDGSNFTLKIRSTKLEDSAMYFCASSDARDTEAFFGQGTRLTVV.

The chain is built from TRBV3-1 (or the pseudogene TRBV3-2) and TRBJ2-7; perhaps TRBD1 as D (5 bases). Looked up from germline, CDR1 is LGHDT and CDR2 is YNNKEL (reference sequence). Trimming removed 8 bases at V and 0 bases at J, with 17 bases between. This CDR3 region has 15 residues. CDR3 in amino acids: CASENVTVYSYEQYF. In DNA form, the CDR3 reads TGTGCCAGCGAGAACGTGACAGTCTACTCCTACGAGCAGTACTTC.

The V call is TRBV7-9, the J call TRBJ1-2; no definite D call. The CDR3 extends over 14 amino acids. CDR1 and CDR2 from the germline V gene are SEHNR and FQNEAQ (reference sequence). Trimming took off 2 bases at V and 6 bases at J, with 13 bases between the two ends. The CDR3 DNA reads TGTGCCAGCAGCTTATTGTTGCGGGTTGATGGCTACACCTTC. This translates into CASSLLLRVDGYTF.

This sequence joins TRBV5-4 and TRBJ2-3, with 12 nucleotides matching TRBD2. The V segment lost 1 base and the J segment 3 bases; nucleotides outside the gene matches: 6. The CDR3 spans 17 residues. The germline V gene has CDR1 SGHNT and CDR2 YYREEE (reference sequence). Here the CDR3 reads CASSLRLAGGPTDTQYF. CDR3 DNA sequence: TGTGCCAGCAGCTTGCGGCTAGCGGGAGGGCCAACAGATACGCAGTATTTT. The full variable domain, completed using reference TRBV5-4 and TRBJ2-3, is ETGVTQSPTHLIKTRGQQVTLRCSSQSGHNTVSWYQQALGQGPQFIFQYYREEENGRGNFPPRFSGLQFPNYSSELNVNALELDDSALYLCASSLRLAGGPTDTQYFGPGTRLTVL.

This chain links TRBV7-2 with TRBJ2-7; tentative D call: TRBD1 (5 bases). The CDR3 is 14 residues long. Germline CDR1 reads SGHTA; CDR2 reads FQGNSA. Trimming shortened V by 4 bases and J by 0 bases, and 10 bases separated the two germline ends. The CDR3 loop reads CASSSTGGSYEQYF. For the CDR3, the DNA is TGTGCCAGCAGCTCAACAGGCGGCTCCTACGAGCAGTACTTC.

The chain couples TRBV11-2 to TRBJ1-2; D call uncertain. CDR1 and CDR2 (germline): SGHAT, FQNNGV. V was cut by 1 base and J by 3 bases, with 15 bases left in between. The CDR3 covers 16 residues. The DNA for the CDR3 is TGTGCCAGCAGCTTAGTACCAGAAGTTCCTGACTATGGCTACACCTTC. Translating gives CASSLVPEVPDYGYTF.

This sequence joins TRBV27 and TRBJ2-2; D perhaps matches TRBD2 (5 bases). CDR3 length: 15 residues. The ends were cut back, 7 bases at V and 3 bases at J, with 15 bases in the middle. Germline values: CDR1 MNHEY, CDR2 SMNVEV (reference sequence). The CDR3 DNA reads as TGTGCCAGCACCCGCTTCACAGCGGACACCGGGGAGCTGTTTTTT. Translation gives CASTRFTADTGELFF.

The V gene is TRBV7-9, the J gene TRBJ2-1; 10 nucleotides match TRBD1. CDR1 is SEHNR, CDR2 FQNEAQ, per germline (reference sequence). This CDR3 comprises 18 residues. V lost 1 base, J lost 4 bases, and 10 bases stayed unmatched. The CDR3 sequence is CASSLGPGTGDRYNEQFF. CDR3 bases: TGTGCCAGCAGCTTAGGTCCCGGGACAGGGGACAGGTACAATGAGCAGTTCTTC.

This chain joins TRBV5-1 and TRBJ1-6, with 7 nucleotides matching TRBD1. J gave up 0 bases and V 9 bases, and 6 bases lay outside the gene matches. Germline-derived CDR1 and CDR2 are SGHRS and YFSETQ. The CDR3 totals 15 residues. CDR3 in DNA: TGCGCCAAGCCGGACAGGAGCTCCTATAATTCACCCCTCCACTTT. This sequence encodes CAKPDRSSYNSPLHF.

The chain uses TRBV12-5 and TRBJ2-7, with TRBD1 identical over 7 bases. The trim removed 5 bases at V and 5 bases at J, leaving 3 bases unmatched. CDR3 size: 12 residues. Germline CDR1 is LGHNT and CDR2 is FRNRAP. For the CDR3, the DNA is TGTGCTAGTGGTGACAGGGCCCACGAGCAGTACTTC. This translates into CASGDRAHEQYF.

This rearrangement joins TRBV7-2 to TRBJ2-7, with 7 bases matching TRBD2. CDR1 and CDR2 (germline): SGHTA, FQGNSA. With 1 base clipped from V and 6 bases from J, the junction kept 6 bases outside the gene matches. The CDR3 length is 14 residues. The CDR3: CASSLGGSIFEQYF. The CDR3 DNA follows: TGTGCCAGCAGCTTAGGCGGGAGTATCTTCGAGCAGTACTTC.

The V gene is TRBV5-1, the J gene TRBJ1-1, with unresolved D. From germline, CDR1 is SGHRS and CDR2 YFSETQ. The V and J ends lost 1 base and 5 bases respectively, with 6 bases between them. The CDR3 is 12 residues long. The CDR3 region has the DNA TGCGCCAGCAGCTTGTCGGGGACTGAAGCTTTCTTT. Its translation: CASSLSGTEAFF. Complete variable domain (other parts from reference TRBV5-1 and TRBJ1-1): KAGVTQTPRYLIKTRGQQVTLSCSPISGHRSVSWYQQTPGQGLQFLFEYFSETQRNKGNFPGRFSGRQFSNSRSEMNVSTLELGDSALYLCASSLSGTEAFFGQGTRLTVV.

V is TRBV4-2 and J is TRBJ1-3; D not resolved. Trimming removed 0 bases from V and 0 bases from J, with 6 bases in between. Looked up from germline, CDR1 is LGHNA and CDR2 is YNFKEQ. The CDR3 is 15 residues long. The CDR3 region has the DNA TGTGCCAGCAGCCAAGAACCTAACTCTGGAAACACCATATATTTT. Amino acid sequence: CASSQEPNSGNTIYF.

J is TRBJ2-3 and V is TRBV5-1, with 11 bases aligning to TRBD2. The CDR3 covers 17 residues. Germline CDR1 and CDR2: SGHRS and YFSETQ. Trimming cost V 0 bases and J 2 bases; bases outside gene matches: 5. In nucleotides, the CDR3 is TGCGCCAGCAGCTTGGCTTTAGCGGGGGGGACCACAGATACGCAGTATTTT. Translated: CASSLALAGGTTDTQYF.

The rearrangement joins TRBV2 to TRBJ2-3, with D possibly matching TRBD1 (5 bases). CDR1 SNHLY and CDR2 FYNNEI come from the germline V gene. The ends were cut back, 3 bases at V and 3 bases at J, with 22 bases in the middle. There are 18 residues in the CDR3. The CDR3 sequence is CASSDRAIPGWGTDTQYF. CDR3 in DNA: TGTGCCAGCAGTGATCGCGCGATACCAGGGTGGGGTACAGATACGCAGTATTTT.

The V call is TRBV7-9, the J call TRBJ2-7, with 10 nucleotides matching TRBD2. Trimming removed 1 base from V and 6 bases from J; junction bases left unmatched: 6. CDR3 length: 15 residues. Germline CDR1 reads SEHNR; CDR2 reads FQNEAQ (reference sequence). This chain's CDR3 is CASSLGLASGSEQYF. CDR3 DNA: TGTGCCAGCAGCTTAGGTTTGGCTAGCGGGAGCGAGCAGTACTTC.